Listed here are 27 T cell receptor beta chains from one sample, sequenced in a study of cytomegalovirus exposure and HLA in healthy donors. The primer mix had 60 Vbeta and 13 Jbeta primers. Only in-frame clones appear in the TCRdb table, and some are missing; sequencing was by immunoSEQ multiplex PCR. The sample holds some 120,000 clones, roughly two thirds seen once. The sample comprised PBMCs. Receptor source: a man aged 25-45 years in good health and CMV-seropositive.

The CDR3 sequence is CASRPLAVSTDTQYF. In nucleotides, the CDR3 is TGTGCCAGCAGACCACTAGCGGTGAGCACAGATACGCAGTATTTT. The chain combines TRBV27 with TRBJ2-3, with TRBD2 matching 8 bases. Germline CDR1 reads MNHEY; CDR2 reads SMNVEV (reference sequence). The CDR3 is made up of 15 amino acids. With V trimmed by 6 bases and J by 0 bases, 5 bases remained unmatched.

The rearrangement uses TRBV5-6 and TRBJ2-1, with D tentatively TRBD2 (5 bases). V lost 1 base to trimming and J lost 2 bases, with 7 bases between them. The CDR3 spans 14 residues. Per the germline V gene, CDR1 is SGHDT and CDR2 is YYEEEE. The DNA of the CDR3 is TGTGCCAGCAGCTTGTGGGGAGCCTACAATGAGCAGTTCTTC. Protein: CASSLWGAYNEQFF.

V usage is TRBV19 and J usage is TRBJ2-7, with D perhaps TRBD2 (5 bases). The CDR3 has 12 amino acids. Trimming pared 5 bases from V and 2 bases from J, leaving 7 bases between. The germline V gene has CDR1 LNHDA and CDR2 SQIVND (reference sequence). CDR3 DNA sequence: TGTGCCAGTAGTTCCGGGGCCTACGAGCAGTACTTC. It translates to CASSSGAYEQYF.

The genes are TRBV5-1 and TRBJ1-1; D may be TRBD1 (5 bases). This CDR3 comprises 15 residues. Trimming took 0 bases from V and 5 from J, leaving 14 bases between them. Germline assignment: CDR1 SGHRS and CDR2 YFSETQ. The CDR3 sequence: CASSLVAGRGTEAFF. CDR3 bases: TGCGCCAGCAGCTTGGTGGCAGGGCGGGGGACTGAAGCTTTCTTT.

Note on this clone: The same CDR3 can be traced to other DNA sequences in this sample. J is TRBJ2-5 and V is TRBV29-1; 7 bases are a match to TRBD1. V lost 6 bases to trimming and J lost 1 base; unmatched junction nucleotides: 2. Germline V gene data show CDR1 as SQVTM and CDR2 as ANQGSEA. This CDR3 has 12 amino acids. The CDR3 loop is CSVRDSQETQYF. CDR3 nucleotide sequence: TGCAGCGTAAGGGACAGCCAAGAGACCCAGTACTTC.

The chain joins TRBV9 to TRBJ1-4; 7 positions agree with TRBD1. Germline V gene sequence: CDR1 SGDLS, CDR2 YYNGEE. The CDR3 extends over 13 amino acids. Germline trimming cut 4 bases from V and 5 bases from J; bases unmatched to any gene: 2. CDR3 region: CASSSGQNEKLFF. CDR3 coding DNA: TGTGCCAGCAGCTCGGGACAGAATGAAAAACTGTTTTTT.

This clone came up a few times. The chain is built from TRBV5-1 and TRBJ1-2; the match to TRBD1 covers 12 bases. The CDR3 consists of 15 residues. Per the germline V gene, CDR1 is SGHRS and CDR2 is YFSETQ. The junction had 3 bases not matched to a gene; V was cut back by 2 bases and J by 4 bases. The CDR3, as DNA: TGCGCCAGCAGCTTCGGGACAGGGGGCAGCTATGGCTACACCTTC. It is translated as CASSFGTGGSYGYTF.

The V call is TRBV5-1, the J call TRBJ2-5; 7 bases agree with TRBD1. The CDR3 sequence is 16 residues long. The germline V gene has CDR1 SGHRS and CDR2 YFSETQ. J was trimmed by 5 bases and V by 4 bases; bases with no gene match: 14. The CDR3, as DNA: TGCGCCAGCAGCACTACAGGGGTGGATTTTAAGGAGACCCAGTACTTC. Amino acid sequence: CASSTTGVDFKETQYF.

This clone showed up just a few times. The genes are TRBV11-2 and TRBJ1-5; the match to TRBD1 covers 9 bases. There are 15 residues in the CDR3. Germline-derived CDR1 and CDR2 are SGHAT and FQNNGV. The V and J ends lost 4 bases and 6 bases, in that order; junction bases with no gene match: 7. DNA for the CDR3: TGTGCCAGCAGCTACCTACAGGGGGCAAGTCAGCCCCAGCATTTT. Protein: CASSYLQGASQPQHF.

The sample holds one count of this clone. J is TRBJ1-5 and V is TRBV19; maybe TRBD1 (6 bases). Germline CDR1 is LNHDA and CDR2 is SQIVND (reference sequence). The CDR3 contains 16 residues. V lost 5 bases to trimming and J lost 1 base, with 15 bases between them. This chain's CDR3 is CASSWSAGDSNQPQHF. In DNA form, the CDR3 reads TGTGCCAGTAGTTGGTCGGCAGGGGACAGCAATCAGCCCCAGCATTTT.

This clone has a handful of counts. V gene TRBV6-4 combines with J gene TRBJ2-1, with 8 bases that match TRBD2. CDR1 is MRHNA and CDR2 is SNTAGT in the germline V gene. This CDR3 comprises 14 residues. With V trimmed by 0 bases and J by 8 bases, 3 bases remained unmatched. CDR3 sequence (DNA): TGTGCCAGCAGTGACTCAGCGGGGGCCCATGAGCAGTTCTTC. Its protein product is CASSDSAGAHEQFF.

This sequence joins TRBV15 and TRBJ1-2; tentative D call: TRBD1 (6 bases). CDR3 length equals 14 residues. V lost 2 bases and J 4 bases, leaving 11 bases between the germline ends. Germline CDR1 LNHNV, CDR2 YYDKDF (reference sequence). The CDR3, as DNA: TGTGCCACCAGCAGACTCCCAGGGGTCTATGGCTACACCTTC. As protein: CATSRLPGVYGYTF.

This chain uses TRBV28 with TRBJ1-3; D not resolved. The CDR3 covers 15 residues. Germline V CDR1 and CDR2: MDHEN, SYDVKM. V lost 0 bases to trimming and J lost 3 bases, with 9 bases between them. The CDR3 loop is CASSLWALYGNTIYF. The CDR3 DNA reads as TGTGCCAGCAGTTTATGGGCCTTATATGGAAACACCATATATTTT.

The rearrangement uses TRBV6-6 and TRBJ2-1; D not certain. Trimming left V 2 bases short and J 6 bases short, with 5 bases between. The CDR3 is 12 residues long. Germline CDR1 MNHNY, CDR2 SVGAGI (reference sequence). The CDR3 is CASSYPLNEQFF. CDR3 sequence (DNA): TGTGCCAGCAGTTACCCCCTCAATGAGCAGTTCTTC.

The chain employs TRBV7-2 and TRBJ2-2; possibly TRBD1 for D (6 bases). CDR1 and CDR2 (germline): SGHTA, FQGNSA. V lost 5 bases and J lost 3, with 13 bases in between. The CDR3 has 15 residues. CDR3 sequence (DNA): TGTGCCAGCAGCGGAAGGACAGAAGACACCGGGGAGCTGTTTTTT. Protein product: CASSGRTEDTGELFF. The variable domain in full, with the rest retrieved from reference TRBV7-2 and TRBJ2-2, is GAGVSQSPSNKVTEKGKDVELRCDPISGHTALYWYRQSLGQGLEFLIYFQGNSAPDKSGLPSDRFSAERTGGSVSTLTIQRTQQEDSAVYLCASSGRTEDTGELFFGEGSRLTVL.

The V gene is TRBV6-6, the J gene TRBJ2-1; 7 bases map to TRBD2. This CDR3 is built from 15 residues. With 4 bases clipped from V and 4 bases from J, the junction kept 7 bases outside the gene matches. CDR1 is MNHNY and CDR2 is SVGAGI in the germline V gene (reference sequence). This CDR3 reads CASSFVAGQYNEQFF. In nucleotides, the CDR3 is TGTGCCAGCAGTTTCGTAGCGGGTCAATACAATGAGCAGTTCTTC.

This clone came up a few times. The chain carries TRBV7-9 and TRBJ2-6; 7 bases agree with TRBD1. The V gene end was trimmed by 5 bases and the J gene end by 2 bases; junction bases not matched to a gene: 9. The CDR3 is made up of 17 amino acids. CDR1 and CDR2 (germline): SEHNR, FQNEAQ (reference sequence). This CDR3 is CASSPRTGDTGANVLTF. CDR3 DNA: TGTGCCAGCAGCCCCCGAACAGGGGATACTGGGGCCAACGTCCTGACTTTC.

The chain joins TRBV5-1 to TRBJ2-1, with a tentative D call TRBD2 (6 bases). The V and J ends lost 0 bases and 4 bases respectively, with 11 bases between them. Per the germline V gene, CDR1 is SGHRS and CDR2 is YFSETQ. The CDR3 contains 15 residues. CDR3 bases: TGCGCCAGCAGCTTGGCCCGGGACTCTTACAATGAGCAGTTCTTC. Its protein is CASSLARDSYNEQFF.

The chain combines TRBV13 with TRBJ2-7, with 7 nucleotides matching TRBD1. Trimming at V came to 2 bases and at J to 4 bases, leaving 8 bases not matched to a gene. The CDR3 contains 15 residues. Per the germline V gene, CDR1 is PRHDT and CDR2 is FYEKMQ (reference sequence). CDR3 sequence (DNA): TGTGCCAGCAGCTTAAACCGGGACAGATTTTACGAGCAGTACTTC. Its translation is CASSLNRDRFYEQYF.

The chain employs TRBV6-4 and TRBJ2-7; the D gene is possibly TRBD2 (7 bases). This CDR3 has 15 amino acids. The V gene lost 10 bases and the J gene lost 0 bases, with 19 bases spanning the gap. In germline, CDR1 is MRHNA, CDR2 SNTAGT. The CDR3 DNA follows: TGTGCCAACGACAGGACTAGTGGTAGCTCCTACGAGCAGTACTTC. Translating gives CANDRTSGSSYEQYF.

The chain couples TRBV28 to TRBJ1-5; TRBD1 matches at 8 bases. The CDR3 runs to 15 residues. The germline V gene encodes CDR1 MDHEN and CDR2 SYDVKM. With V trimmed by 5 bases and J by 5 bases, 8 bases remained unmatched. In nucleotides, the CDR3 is TGTGCCAGCAGTCAAACGGGACAGGACGATCAGCCCCAGCATTTT. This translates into CASSQTGQDDQPQHF. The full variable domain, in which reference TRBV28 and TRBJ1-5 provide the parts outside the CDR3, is DVKVTQSSRYLVKRTGEKVFLECVQDMDHENMFWYRQDPGLGLRLIYFSYDVKMKEKGDIPEGYSVSREKKERFSLILESASTNQTSMYLCASSQTGQDDQPQHFGDGTRLSIL.

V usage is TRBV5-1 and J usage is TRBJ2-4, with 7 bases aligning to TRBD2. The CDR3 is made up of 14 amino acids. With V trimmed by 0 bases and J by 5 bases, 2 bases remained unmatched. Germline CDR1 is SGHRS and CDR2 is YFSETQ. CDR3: CASSLGGRENIQYF. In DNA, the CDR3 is TGCGCCAGCAGCTTGGGAGGGAGGGAAAACATTCAGTACTTC.

DNA for the CDR3: TGTGCCAGCAGCGTAGCCGCGGCGGAGACCTACGAGCAGTACTTC. It yields the protein CASSVAAAETYEQYF. The chain combines TRBV9 with TRBJ2-7, with D hard to call. Germline CDR1 reads SGDLS; CDR2 reads YYNGEE. The V end was cut by 0 bases, the J end by 2 bases, with 12 bases between. This CDR3 comprises 15 residues. Drawing the rest from reference TRBV9 and TRBJ2-7, the complete variable domain is DSGVTQTPKHLITATGQRVTLRCSPRSGDLSVYWYQQSLDQGLQFLIQYYNGEERAKGNILERFSAQQFPDLHSELNLSSLELGDSALYFCASSVAAAETYEQYFGPGTRLTVT.

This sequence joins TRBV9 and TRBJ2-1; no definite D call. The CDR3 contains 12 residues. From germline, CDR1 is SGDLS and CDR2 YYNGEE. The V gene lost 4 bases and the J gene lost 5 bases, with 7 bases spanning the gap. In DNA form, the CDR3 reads TGTGCCAGCAGCAATCTAGACAATGAGCAGTTCTTC. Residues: CASSNLDNEQFF.

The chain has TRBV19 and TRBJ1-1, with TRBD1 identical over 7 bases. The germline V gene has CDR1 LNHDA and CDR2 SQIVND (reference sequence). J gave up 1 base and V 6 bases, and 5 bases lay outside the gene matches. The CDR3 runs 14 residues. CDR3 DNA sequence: TGTGCCAGTAGCAGACAGGGAGAGAACACTGAAGCTTTCTTT. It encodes CASSRQGENTEAFF.

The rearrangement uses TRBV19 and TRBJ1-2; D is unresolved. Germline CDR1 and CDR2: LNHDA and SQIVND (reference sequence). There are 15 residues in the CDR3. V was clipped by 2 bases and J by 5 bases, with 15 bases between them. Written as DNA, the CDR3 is TGTGCCAGTAGTATATACGGCAGTTTACAGTATGGCTACACCTTC. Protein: CASSIYGSLQYGYTF.

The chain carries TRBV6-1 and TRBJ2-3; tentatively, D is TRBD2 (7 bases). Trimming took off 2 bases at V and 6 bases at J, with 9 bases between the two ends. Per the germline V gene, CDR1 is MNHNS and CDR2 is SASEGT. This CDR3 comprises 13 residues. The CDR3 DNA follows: TGTGCCAGCAGTGAAAGGGGGGGGGATACGCAGTATTTT. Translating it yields CASSERGGDTQYF.